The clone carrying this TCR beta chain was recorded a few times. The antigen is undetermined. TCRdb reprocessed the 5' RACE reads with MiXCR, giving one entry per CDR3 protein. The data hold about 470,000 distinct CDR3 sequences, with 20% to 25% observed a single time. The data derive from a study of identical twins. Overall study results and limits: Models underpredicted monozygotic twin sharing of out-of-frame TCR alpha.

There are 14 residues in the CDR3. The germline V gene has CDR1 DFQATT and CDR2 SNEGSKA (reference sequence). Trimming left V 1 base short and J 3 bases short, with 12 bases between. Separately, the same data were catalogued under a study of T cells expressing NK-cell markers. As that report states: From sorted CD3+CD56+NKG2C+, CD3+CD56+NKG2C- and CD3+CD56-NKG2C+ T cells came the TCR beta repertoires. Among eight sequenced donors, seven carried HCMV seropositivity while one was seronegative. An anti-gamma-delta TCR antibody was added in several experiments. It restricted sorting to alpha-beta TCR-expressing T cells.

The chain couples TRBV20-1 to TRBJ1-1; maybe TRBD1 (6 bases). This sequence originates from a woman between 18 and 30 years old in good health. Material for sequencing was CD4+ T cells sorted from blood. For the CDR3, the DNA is TGCAGTGCTAGAGTGGGGGCTGTTGACACTGAAGCTTTCTTT. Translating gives CSARVGAVDTEAFF.